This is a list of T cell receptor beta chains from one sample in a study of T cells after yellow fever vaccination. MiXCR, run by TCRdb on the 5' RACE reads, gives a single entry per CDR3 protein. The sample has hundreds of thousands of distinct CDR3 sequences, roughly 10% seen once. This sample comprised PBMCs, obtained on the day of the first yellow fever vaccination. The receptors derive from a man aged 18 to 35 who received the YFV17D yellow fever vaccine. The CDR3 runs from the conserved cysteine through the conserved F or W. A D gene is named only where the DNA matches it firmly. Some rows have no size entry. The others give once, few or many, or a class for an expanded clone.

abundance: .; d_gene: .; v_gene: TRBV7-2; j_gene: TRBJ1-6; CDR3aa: CASSLVGVFSSPLHF; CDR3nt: TGTGCCAGCAGCTTAGTTGGAGTTTTTAGTTCACCCCTCCACTTT
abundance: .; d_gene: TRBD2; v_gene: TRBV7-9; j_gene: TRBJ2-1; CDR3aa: CASSLGGLARNEQFF; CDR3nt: TGTGCCAGCAGCTTAGGGGGACTAGCGAGAAATGAGCAGTTCTTC
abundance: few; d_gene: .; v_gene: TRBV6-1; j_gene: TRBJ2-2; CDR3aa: CASEGAANTGELFF; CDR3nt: TGTGCCAGCGAAGGAGCCGCGAACACCGGGGAGCTGTTTTTT
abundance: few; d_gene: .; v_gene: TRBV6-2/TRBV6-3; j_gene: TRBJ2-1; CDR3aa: CASSYSGRNEQFF; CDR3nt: TGTGCCAGCAGTTACTCGGGTCGCAATGAGCAGTTCTTC
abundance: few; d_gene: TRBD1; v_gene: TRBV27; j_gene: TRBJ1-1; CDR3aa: CASSTPGTGRAEAFF; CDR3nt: TGTGCCAGCAGCACACCCGGGACAGGTAGGGCTGAAGCTTTCTTT
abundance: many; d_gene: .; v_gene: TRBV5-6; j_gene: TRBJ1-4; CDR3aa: CASSFGSNEKLFF; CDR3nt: TGTGCCAGCAGCTTTGGCAGCAATGAAAAACTGTTTTTT
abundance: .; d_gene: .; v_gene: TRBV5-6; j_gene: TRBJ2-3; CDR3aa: CASSHPASAADTQYF; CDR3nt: TGTGCCAGCAGTCACCCGGCTTCAGCGGCAGATACGCAGTATTTT
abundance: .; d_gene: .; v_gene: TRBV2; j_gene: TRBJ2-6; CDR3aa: CASFGGSGANVLTF; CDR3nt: TGTGCCAGCTTCGGGGGATCCGGGGCCAACGTCCTGACTTTC
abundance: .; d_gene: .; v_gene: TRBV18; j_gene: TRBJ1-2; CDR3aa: CASSPYLWGENGYTF; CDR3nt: TGTGCCAGCTCACCATACCTCTGGGGCGAAAATGGCTACACCTTC
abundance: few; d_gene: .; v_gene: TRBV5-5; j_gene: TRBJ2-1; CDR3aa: CASSSQIGSYNEQFF; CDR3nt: TGTGCCAGCAGCTCACAGATTGGCTCCTACAATGAGCAGTTCTTC
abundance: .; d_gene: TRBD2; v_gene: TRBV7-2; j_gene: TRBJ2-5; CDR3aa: CASRAGTSVETQYF; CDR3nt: TGTGCCAGCAGGGCCGGGACTAGCGTCGAGACCCAGTACTTC